These 12 T cell receptor beta chains share one sample of origin, sequenced in a study of T cell responses to AZD1222 COVID-19 vaccine. Only in-frame clones appear in the TCRdb table, and some are missing; sequencing was by immunoSEQ multiplex PCR. The data hold under 150,000 clones, with approximately 91% observed a single time. Here the sequenced sample was peripheral blood, taken 28 days after the second AZD1222 dose. These receptors all stem from an adult who received the AZD1222 COVID-19 vaccine.

This clone showed up just once. The chain is built from TRBV6-4 and TRBJ1-5; no reliable D call. The CDR3 has 11 amino acids. The V end lost 4 bases, the J end lost 9 bases, and 7 bases lay between the germline ends. Germline lookup yields CDR1 MRHNA and CDR2 SNTAGT. CDR3 coding DNA: TGTGCCAGCAGTGCCGCCGCGCCCCAGCATTTT. Translation: CASSAAAPQHF.

This rearrangement joins TRBV30 to TRBJ1-5, with D unclear. The germline V gene encodes CDR1 GTSNPN and CDR2 SVGIG (reference sequence). V lost 0 bases, J lost 0 bases, and 9 bases lay in between. The CDR3 runs 15 residues. CDR3 sequence reads: CAWSVGLYSNQPQHF. CDR3 nucleotides: TGTGCCTGGAGTGTAGGGCTCTATAGCAATCAGCCCCAGCATTTT.

This clone was observed a single time. This chain uses TRBV19 with TRBJ2-1; TRBD1 might be the D (6 bases). From germline, CDR1 is LNHDA and CDR2 SQIVND (reference sequence). The V end lost 7 bases, the J end lost 3 bases, and 13 bases lay between the germline ends. This CDR3 has 14 amino acids. The CDR3 DNA is TGTGCCAGTATGGGGGCTGCGGACTACAATGAGCAGTTCTTC. Translating gives CASMGAADYNEQFF.

In its sample, this clone was seen a few times. Here the CDR3 DNA reads TGTGCCAGCAGCTTTGGGGCGAACACTGAAGCTTTCTTT. This gives the protein CASSFGANTEAFF. The chain links TRBV5-8 to TRBJ1-1, with D perhaps matching TRBD1 (5 bases). This CDR3 has 13 residues. V was clipped by 2 bases and J by 1 base, with 6 bases between them. Germline assignment: CDR1 SGHTS and CDR2 YDEGEE.

The chain carries TRBV13 and TRBJ1-4; D is undetermined. The V gene's germline CDR1 is PRHDT and CDR2 FYEKMQ (reference sequence). This CDR3 is built from 13 residues. Trimming took 3 bases from V and 3 from J, leaving 5 bases between them. In DNA form, the CDR3 reads TGTGCCAGCAGCTTGCCCCCTAATGAAAAACTGTTTTTT. It codes for CASSLPPNEKLFF.

The rearrangement joins TRBV6-5 to TRBJ2-7; D may be TRBD2 (5 bases). The CDR3 has 12 amino acids. Between the trimmed V and J ends, which lost 6 bases and 2 bases, there was a span of 8 bases. CDR1 is MNHEY and CDR2 is SVGAGI in the germline V gene. The CDR3 DNA reads as TGTGCCAGCAGAGACGGGACCTACGAGCAGTACTTC. The encoded protein is CASRDGTYEQYF.

A few counts support this clone. The rearrangement uses TRBV4-1 and TRBJ1-1; D might be TRBD1 (5 bases). The germline V gene encodes CDR1 MGHRA and CDR2 YSYEKL. The CDR3 is 14 residues long. Deletions cut 4 bases from V and 2 bases from J, with 11 bases between. The DNA for the CDR3 is TGCGCCAGCAGCCTCGTGGGGCAAAACACTGAAGCTTTCTTT. Translation: CASSLVGQNTEAFF.

The chain links TRBV5-1 to TRBJ2-7, with D possibly matching TRBD2 (6 bases). Per the germline V gene, CDR1 is SGHRS and CDR2 is YFSETQ. Trimming cost V 4 bases and J 6 bases, with 23 bases left between them. The CDR3 spans 16 residues. CDR3 in amino acids: CASSVGLSYPNREQYF. CDR3 in DNA: TGCGCCAGCAGCGTGGGACTCTCCTACCCCAACCGCGAGCAGTACTTC. Filled out from reference TRBV5-1 and TRBJ2-7, the complete variable domain reads KAGVTQTPRYLIKTRGQQVTLSCSPISGHRSVSWYQQTPGQGLQFLFEYFSETQRNKGNFPGRFSGRQFSNSRSEMNVSTLELGDSALYLCASSVGLSYPNREQYFGPGTRLTVT.

V and J are TRBV5-1 and TRBJ2-3; D call uncertain. V was trimmed by 4 bases and J by 6 bases, leaving 12 bases between them. The CDR3 covers 13 residues. Germline lookup yields CDR1 SGHRS and CDR2 YFSETQ. CDR3 DNA: TGCGCCAGCAGCGCCTCCATGGTGGATACGCAGTATTTT. The encoded protein is CASSASMVDTQYF.

The chain couples TRBV15 to TRBJ2-1; the D gene could be TRBD1 or TRBD2 (5 bases each). Germline CDR1 LNHNV, CDR2 YYDKDF (reference sequence). V dropped 1 base and J dropped 6 bases, with 13 bases sitting between them. The CDR3 consists of 15 residues. The DNA of the CDR3 is TGTGCCACCAGCAGAGGAGGGGATCCTGGCAATGAGCAGTTCTTC. Protein sequence: CATSRGGDPGNEQFF. The full variable domain, completed using reference TRBV15 and TRBJ2-1, is DAMVIQNPRYQVTQFGKPVTLSCSQTLNHNVMYWYQQKSSQAPKLLFHYYDKDFNNEADTPDNFQSRRPNTSFCFLDIRSPGLGDTAMYLCATSRGGDPGNEQFFGPGTRLTVL.

V usage is TRBV5-4 and J usage is TRBJ2-5; 7 bases agree with TRBD2. Germline loops: CDR1 SGHNT, CDR2 YYREEE (reference sequence). Trimming took 3 bases from V and 5 from J; bases not matched to a gene: 4. CDR3 length: 13 amino acids. The CDR3 protein is CASSSGGMETQYF. The CDR3 nucleotides are TGTGCCAGCAGCTCGGGGGGTATGGAGACCCAGTACTTC.

This sequence joins TRBV27 and TRBJ2-1; 9 nucleotides line up with TRBD1. The V segment lost 3 bases and the J segment 2 bases; nucleotides outside the gene matches: 8. This CDR3 region has 17 residues. Germline CDR1 is MNHEY and CDR2 is SMNVEV (reference sequence). The CDR3 loop is CASSFPDRGGPYNEQFF. The CDR3 DNA is TGTGCCAGCAGTTTTCCGGACAGGGGTGGTCCCTACAATGAGCAGTTCTTC.